What follows are 12 T cell receptor beta chains derived from one specimen sequenced in a study of control samples from healthy donors and cancer patients. The data were produced by immunoSEQ multiplex PCR, yet TCRdb's version contains in-frame clones alone and is incomplete. The sample consists of about 95,000 clones, about 82% of them appearing once. The sequenced sample was blood. These receptors were obtained from a man in his thirties or forties in good health.

The chain combines TRBV28 with TRBJ2-6, with 9 bases lining up with TRBD1. The CDR3 consists of 18 residues. Germline trimming cut 3 bases from V and 0 bases from J; bases unmatched to any gene: 6. Germline CDR1 MDHEN, CDR2 SYDVKM. For the CDR3, the DNA is TGTGCCAGCAGTTTCTGGGACAGGGCCTTCTCTGGGGCCAACGTCCTGACTTTC. It yields the protein CASSFWDRAFSGANVLTF.

The rearrangement uses TRBV7-3 and TRBJ2-2, with D uncertain. V was shortened by 5 bases and J by 6 bases, with 7 bases between the two germline ends. This CDR3 has 12 residues. The germline V gene encodes CDR1 SGHTA and CDR2 FQGTGA. CDR3 sequence: CASSLGPGELFF. The DNA for the CDR3 is TGTGCCAGCAGCCTTGGGCCCGGGGAGCTGTTTTTT.

The chain combines TRBV6-6 with TRBJ1-1; D is uncertain. Germline V lookup: CDR1 MNHNY, CDR2 SVGAGI (reference sequence). This CDR3 has 15 residues. Trimming took off 0 bases at V and 1 base at J, with 9 bases between the two ends. CDR3 sequence: CASSYSRVTNTEAFF. The CDR3 DNA is TGTGCCAGCAGTTACTCGAGGGTAACGAACACTGAAGCTTTCTTT.

Only a few counts were recorded for this clone. This sequence joins TRBV2 and TRBJ1-2; tentative D call: TRBD1 (6 bases). Trimming left V 2 bases short and J 7 bases short, with 14 bases between. The length of the CDR3 is 14 residues. The germline V gene encodes CDR1 SNHLY and CDR2 FYNNEI. The CDR3, as DNA: TGTGCCAGCAGTGAACAGGGGATGATGGCTGGCTACACCTTC. Its translation: CASSEQGMMAGYTF.

The V call is TRBV11-2, the J call TRBJ1-2; 7 bases fit TRBD1. This CDR3 contains 14 residues. J was trimmed by 8 bases and V by 7 bases; bases with no gene match: 13. Germline CDR1 reads SGHAT; CDR2 reads FQNNGV. CDR3 nucleotide sequence: TGTGCCAGCACCTGGTCAGGGGGTCCGTGGGGCTACACCTTC. Translated: CASTWSGGPWGYTF.

This clone has only one observation. The chain carries TRBV5-1 and TRBJ1-1, with D possibly matching TRBD1 (5 bases). This CDR3 comprises 15 residues. Germline CDR1 and CDR2: SGHRS and YFSETQ. Trimming took off 1 base at V and 1 base at J, with 11 bases between the two ends. CDR3 DNA sequence: TGCGCCAGCAGCTTGCAAGGGCAGGGGAACACTGAAGCTTTCTTT. The encoded protein is CASSLQGQGNTEAFF.

The J gene is TRBJ1-2, the V gene TRBV5-6; no reliable D call. The germline V and J ends were trimmed by 0 bases and 4 bases, with 7 bases remaining between them. CDR1 and CDR2 from the germline V gene are SGHDT and YYEEEE. This CDR3 spans 13 amino acids. DNA of the CDR3: TGTGCCAGCAGCTTGGCCCTGGGCTATGGCTACACCTTC. Amino acids: CASSLALGYGYTF.

The chain links TRBV2 to TRBJ2-7; TRBD2 aligns across 9 bases. Unmatched junction bases numbered 5, after V lost 7 bases and J lost 1 base. The germline V gene has CDR1 SNHLY and CDR2 FYNNEI. This CDR3 has 14 residues. The CDR3 is CASNRLADSYEQYF. The CDR3 DNA reads as TGTGCCAGCAATCGACTAGCGGATTCCTACGAGCAGTACTTC.

The J gene is TRBJ2-7, the V gene TRBV19, with 9 bases matching TRBD1. Losses at the gene ends were 5 bases for V and 4 bases for J; bases not matched to a gene: 9. In germline, CDR1 is LNHDA, CDR2 SQIVND (reference sequence). The CDR3 sequence is 15 residues long. The CDR3 DNA follows: TGTGCCAGTAGTTCCCCCGGGACAGGGAGGTACGAGCAGTACTTC. This encodes CASSSPGTGRYEQYF.

The chain couples TRBV5-4 to TRBJ1-2; D is uncertain. Looked up from germline, CDR1 is SGHNT and CDR2 is YYREEE (reference sequence). The length of the CDR3 is 13 residues. Trimming left V 4 bases short and J 2 bases short, with 9 bases between. The CDR3 DNA sequence: TGTGCCAGCAGCCCTTCCGTCAACTATGGCTACACCTTC. It is translated as CASSPSVNYGYTF.

The chain employs TRBV23-1 and TRBJ1-2, with 9 bases aligning to TRBD1. TRBV23-1 is placed among ORFs of uncertain function. The V gene end was trimmed by 4 bases and the J gene end by 2 bases; junction bases not matched to a gene: 8. This CDR3 comprises 16 residues. Here the CDR3 reads CASSRGGTGTNYGYTF. CDR3 DNA: TGCGCCAGCAGTCGAGGCGGGACAGGGACAAACTATGGCTACACCTTC.

Worth noting for this clone: A read error may account for a junction end that differs from germline. The same CDR3 is also encoded by other DNA sequences in this sample. The genes are TRBV19 and TRBJ2-4; D is perhaps TRBD1 (5 bases). Germline-derived CDR1 and CDR2 are LNHDA and SQIVND (reference sequence). The CDR3 sequence is 17 residues long. The CDR3 is CASMRKGLDLAKNIQYF. CDR3 nucleotides: TGTGCCAGTATGAGAAAGGGGTTAGACTTAGCCAAAAACATTCAATACTTC.